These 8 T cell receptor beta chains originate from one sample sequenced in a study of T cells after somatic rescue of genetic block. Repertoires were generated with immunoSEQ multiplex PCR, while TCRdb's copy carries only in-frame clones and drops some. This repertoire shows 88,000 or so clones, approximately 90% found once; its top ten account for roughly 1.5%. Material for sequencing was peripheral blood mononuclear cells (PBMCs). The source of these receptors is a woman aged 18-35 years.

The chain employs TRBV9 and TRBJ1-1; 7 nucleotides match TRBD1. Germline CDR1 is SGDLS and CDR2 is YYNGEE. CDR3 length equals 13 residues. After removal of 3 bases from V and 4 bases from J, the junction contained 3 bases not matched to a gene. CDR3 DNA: TGTGCCAGCAGCGCACAGGGGAGCACTGAAGCTTTCTTT. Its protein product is CASSAQGSTEAFF.

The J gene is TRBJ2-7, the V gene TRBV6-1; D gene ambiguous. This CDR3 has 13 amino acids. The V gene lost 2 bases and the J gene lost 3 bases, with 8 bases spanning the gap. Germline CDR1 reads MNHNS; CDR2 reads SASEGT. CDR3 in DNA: TGTGCCAGCAGTGAACCCCCATACTACGAGCAGTACTTC. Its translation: CASSEPPYYEQYF.

The CDR3 DNA reads TGCGCCAGCGGGGTTCGGAACTCGGCCAATGAGCAGTTCTTC. It yields the protein CASGVRNSANEQFF. The chain is built from TRBV5-1 and TRBJ2-1; no reliable D call. V was pared by 7 bases and J by 6 bases, with 17 bases between. CDR1 and CDR2 from the germline V gene are SGHRS and YFSETQ. There are 14 residues in the CDR3.

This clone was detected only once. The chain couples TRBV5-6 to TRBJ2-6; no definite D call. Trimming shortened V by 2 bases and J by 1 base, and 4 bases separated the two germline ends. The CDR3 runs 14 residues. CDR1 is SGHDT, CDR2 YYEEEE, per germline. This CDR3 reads CASSLLSGANVLTF. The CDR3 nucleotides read TGTGCCAGCAGCTTACTGTCTGGGGCCAACGTCCTGACTTTC.

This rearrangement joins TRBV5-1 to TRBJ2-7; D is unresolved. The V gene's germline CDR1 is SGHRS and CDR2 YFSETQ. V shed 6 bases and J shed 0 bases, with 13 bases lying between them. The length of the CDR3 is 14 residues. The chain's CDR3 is CASTWQEPSYEQYF. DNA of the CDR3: TGCGCCAGCACGTGGCAGGAACCCTCCTACGAGCAGTACTTC.

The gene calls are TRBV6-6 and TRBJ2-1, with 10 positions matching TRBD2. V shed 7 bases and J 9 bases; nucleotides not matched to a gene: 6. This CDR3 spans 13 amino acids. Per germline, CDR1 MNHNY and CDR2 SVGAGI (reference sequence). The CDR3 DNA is TGTGCCAGCACGGTAGCGGGAGGTGGTGAGCAGTTCTTC. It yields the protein CASTVAGGGEQFF.

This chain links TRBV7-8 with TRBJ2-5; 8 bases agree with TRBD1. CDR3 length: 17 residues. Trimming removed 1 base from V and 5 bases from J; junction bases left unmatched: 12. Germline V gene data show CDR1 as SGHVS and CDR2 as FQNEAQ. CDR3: CASSLGIGQGRWETQYF. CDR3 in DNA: TGTGCCAGCAGCTTAGGAATCGGACAGGGACGTTGGGAGACCCAGTACTTC.

CDR3 region: CASSLPGPGQETQYF. In DNA form, the CDR3 reads TGTGCCAGCAGTCTCCCGGGACCGGGCCAAGAGACCCAGTACTTC. This chain joins TRBV28 and TRBJ2-5; the D gene could be TRBD1 or TRBD2 (5 bases each). The V and J ends lost 5 bases and 1 base respectively, with 14 bases between them. The CDR3 spans 15 residues. Germline V gene sequence: CDR1 MDHEN, CDR2 SYDVKM.